What follows are 9 T cell receptor beta chains derived from one specimen sequenced in a study of vaccination and CD4 T cells after COVID-19 (dated by TCRdb to 2021 to 2024). Their recognized antigens are unknown. Library generation was performed with PCR. Reads for this sample came from an Illumina iSeq 100. TCR sequencing of DNA from cultured CD4+ T cells used the Oncomine TCR Beta short-read assay at the Johns Hopkins FTIC core. Using fastp at Q25 and MiXCR, TCRdb reprocessed the public reads and kept productive beta chains. One record per CDR3 amino acid sequence lists the most common genes and DNA. This sample gives more than 10,000 distinct CDR3 sequences in total; under 55% of them show up just once. The ten largest clones take up over 9.5% of the sample. Read against the paper, the sample's treatment or condition label means: approximately 11-day PBMC culture with coronavirus spike peptide pools or control peptides (ViraFEST assay).

Sequences were obtained from CD4+ T cells from blood, cultured in vitro. Every receptor here comes from a human donor who had recovered from COVID-19.

V gene TRBV20-1 combines with J gene TRBJ1-5; the D is unclear. Between the trimmed V and J ends, which lost 2 bases and 2 bases, there was a span of 16 bases. This CDR3 has 16 amino acids. Germline V gene data show CDR1 as DFQATT and CDR2 as SNEGSKA (reference sequence). Here the CDR3 DNA reads TGCAGTGCTAGATTTCCTGGAAAACGTGGCAATCAGCCCCAGCATTTT. This codes for CSARFPGKRGNQPQHF.

This clonotype has only one observation. The chain carries TRBV5-4 and TRBJ2-7; 8 bases fit TRBD2. The germline V gene has CDR1 SGHNT and CDR2 YYREEE (reference sequence). This CDR3 spans 14 amino acids. The V segment lost 4 bases and the J segment 3 bases; nucleotides outside the gene matches: 6. In nucleotides, the CDR3 is TGTGCCAGCAGCCCGGGAGGGGGTTACTACGAGCAGTACTTC. It is translated as CASSPGGGYYEQYF.

This clonotype was picked up a small number of times. DNA for the CDR3: TGTGCCAGCAGTGTTAGCAGAAATCAGCCCCAGCATTTT. This encodes CASSVSRNQPQHF. This rearrangement joins TRBV2 to TRBJ1-5, with unresolved D. V dropped 4 bases and J dropped 4 bases, with 8 bases sitting between them. CDR1 is SNHLY, CDR2 FYNNEI, per germline. The CDR3 runs to 13 residues.

The chain joins TRBV2 to TRBJ2-3; D remains ambiguous. V was trimmed by 6 bases and J by 8 bases, leaving 12 bases between them. Germline V lookup: CDR1 SNHLY, CDR2 FYNNEI. CDR3 length: 12 amino acids. The CDR3 sequence: CASRGFGGTQYF. DNA for the CDR3: TGTGCCAGCAGGGGCTTCGGTGGTACGCAGTATTTT.

V usage is TRBV6-5 and J usage is TRBJ2-5; a weak D match, TRBD2 (5 bases). Germline V lookup: CDR1 MNHEY, CDR2 SVGAGI. The CDR3 spans 15 residues. V was cut by 2 bases and J by 2 bases, with 12 bases left in between. The CDR3, as DNA: TGTGCCAGCAGTTACAGGCCCGGACTGCAAGAGACCCAGTACTTC. It codes for CASSYRPGLQETQYF.

The V call is TRBV6-1, the J call TRBJ2-2; 8 bases fit TRBD2. The CDR3 covers 14 residues. After removal of 5 bases from V and 11 bases from J, the junction contained 10 bases not matched to a gene. Germline CDR1 and CDR2: MNHNS and SASEGT. CDR3 protein: CASSLKAGVGELFF. In DNA, the CDR3 is TGTGCCAGCAGTCTCAAAGCGGGGGTCGGAGAGCTGTTTTTT.

The genes are TRBV6-5 and TRBJ1-5, with D possibly TRBD1 on 6 matching bases. CDR3 length: 13 amino acids. Looked up from germline, CDR1 is MNHEY and CDR2 is SVGAGI. The V end was cut by 4 bases, the J end by 5 bases, with 9 bases between. The CDR3 is CASSSGQYQPQHF. The CDR3 coding sequence is TGTGCCAGCAGTTCCGGACAGTATCAGCCCCAGCATTTT.

This clonotype was counted between two and nine times. This chain uses TRBV25-1 with TRBJ2-3; 11 bases align to TRBD2. The CDR3 contains 15 residues. Germline V gene data show CDR1 as MGHDK and CDR2 as SYGVNS. J gave up 8 bases and V 3 bases, and 7 bases lay outside the gene matches. CDR3 loop: CASSDALAGVFTQYF. Here the CDR3 DNA reads TGTGCCAGCAGTGACGCACTAGCGGGGGTTTTTACGCAGTATTTT.

The CDR3: CASSLGGLRTDTQYF. The CDR3 DNA reads TGTGCCAGCAGCTTAGGAGGACTACGCACAGATACGCAGTATTTT. The rearrangement uses TRBV11-3 and TRBJ2-3, with D possibly matching TRBD2 (6 bases). Germline lookup yields CDR1 SGHNT and CDR2 YENEEA. V was cut by 1 base and J by 1 base, with 9 bases left in between. The CDR3 runs to 15 residues.